The 18 T cell receptor beta chains reported below all come from one sample, sequenced in a study of shared clonotypes between healthy human individuals. TCRdb keeps only in-frame clones here, not all; method: immunoSEQ multiplex PCR. The repertoire holds about 2 million clones, with around 95% as singletons. Specimen: naive CD4+ T cells sorted from blood. Subset here: CD45RA+ positively selected. The receptors were gathered from a man aged 18 to 29 in good health.

The rearrangement uses TRBV6-1 and TRBJ1-1; 8 bases fit TRBD1. Germline V gene lookup returns CDR1 MNHNS and CDR2 SASEGT. After removal of 5 bases from V and 1 base from J, the junction contained 6 bases not matched to a gene. The CDR3 consists of 15 residues. This CDR3 is CASSQGQVKNTEAFF. The CDR3 DNA reads as TGTGCCAGCAGTCAGGGACAGGTTAAGAACACTGAAGCTTTCTTT.

The chain links TRBV7-2 to TRBJ2-4; 7 positions match TRBD2. V shed 2 bases and J 7 bases; nucleotides not matched to a gene: 8. The CDR3 totals 15 residues. CDR1 is SGHTA, CDR2 FQGNSA, per germline. CDR3 nucleotides: TGTGCCAGCAGCTTACAGCGGGGAGGGAGGAACATTCAGTACTTC. It translates to CASSLQRGGRNIQYF. Combining the CDR3 with reference TRBV7-2 and TRBJ2-4 gives the whole variable domain GAGVSQSPSNKVTEKGKDVELRCDPISGHTALYWYRQSLGQGLEFLIYFQGNSAPDKSGLPSDRFSAERTGGSVSTLTIQRTQQEDSAVYLCASSLQRGGRNIQYFGAGTRLSVL.

V usage is TRBV5-1 and J usage is TRBJ1-2; 11 bases align to TRBD1. The CDR3 has 15 amino acids. The germline CDR1 and CDR2 sequences are SGHRS and YFSETQ. V was clipped by 4 bases and J by 4 bases; unmatched bases: 6. CDR3 region: CASSTRTGGIYGYTF. CDR3 nucleotide sequence: TGCGCCAGCAGCACCCGGACAGGGGGCATCTATGGCTACACCTTC.

The V call is TRBV5-1, the J call TRBJ2-3; D perhaps matches TRBD2 (5 bases). Trimming removed 0 bases at V and 1 base at J, with 12 bases between. This CDR3 comprises 16 residues. Germline loops: CDR1 SGHRS, CDR2 YFSETQ. CDR3 in DNA: TGCGCCAGCAGCTTGGCCGACGGGAAGGGCACAGATACGCAGTATTTT. It is translated as CASSLADGKGTDTQYF.

The V and J genes are TRBV5-4 and TRBJ2-7; 7 bases map to TRBD1. CDR3 size: 15 residues. From germline, CDR1 is SGHNT and CDR2 YYREEE (reference sequence). The J segment lost 2 bases and the V segment lost 4 bases, leaving 9 bases of the junction unmatched. CDR3: CASSRASGGPYEQYF. In DNA form, the CDR3 reads TGTGCCAGCAGCCGGGCGTCAGGGGGTCCCTACGAGCAGTACTTC.

The chain is built from TRBV19 and TRBJ1-3; D call uncertain. CDR3 length: 15 amino acids. Germline-derived CDR1 and CDR2 are LNHDA and SQIVND (reference sequence). Trimming stripped 5 bases from V and 0 bases from J, with 11 bases between. DNA for the CDR3: TGTGCCAGTAGTGAGTTCCTTATCTCTGGAAACACCATATATTTT. Translation: CASSEFLISGNTIYF.

The V gene is TRBV7-3, the J gene TRBJ1-2, with D hard to call. The V end was cut by 0 bases, the J end by 5 bases, with 10 bases between. There are 14 residues in the CDR3. CDR1 SGHTA and CDR2 FQGTGA come from the germline V gene. The CDR3 region has the DNA TGTGCCAGCAGCTTAACCGGGATGTCTTATGGCTACACCTTC. Its translation: CASSLTGMSYGYTF.

This clone occurred a few times. The chain combines TRBV6-6 with TRBJ2-5, with 9 nucleotides matching TRBD1. With the DNA end fitting TRBJ2-7 better, the J assignment may be wrong. Germline lookup yields CDR1 MNHNY and CDR2 SVGAGI (reference sequence). This CDR3 spans 16 amino acids. Here the CDR3 DNA reads TGTGCCAGCAGTTCCAGACCTTTGGGGACAGGGTCCGAGCAGTACTTC. As protein: CASSSRPLGTGSEQYF.

As to this clone: In the same sample, other DNA sequences code for this CDR3. The V call is TRBV19, the J call TRBJ2-7; 7 bases map to TRBD2. The V segment lost 1 base and the J segment 3 bases; nucleotides outside the gene matches: 6. The germline gives CDR1 LNHDA, CDR2 SQIVND (reference sequence). The CDR3 is 15 amino acids. The CDR3 region is CASSIAGTGGYEQYF. The CDR3 coding sequence is TGTGCCAGTAGTATAGCCGGGACGGGGGGCTACGAGCAGTACTTC.

The chain couples TRBV14 to TRBJ1-1, with D unresolved. This CDR3 comprises 14 residues. CDR1 is SGHDN and CDR2 is FVKESK in the germline V gene. V lost 2 bases and J lost 1, with 8 bases in between. The chain's CDR3 is CASSQYPTNTEAFF. CDR3 sequence (DNA): TGTGCCAGCAGCCAATACCCGACGAACACTGAAGCTTTCTTT.

The chain employs TRBV7-9 and TRBJ1-1, with 8 bases fitting TRBD1. This CDR3 spans 13 amino acids. In germline, CDR1 is SEHNR, CDR2 FQNEAQ (reference sequence). After removal of 5 bases from V and 5 bases from J, the junction contained 4 bases not matched to a gene. CDR3 region: CASSRTGRTEAFF. CDR3 nucleotide sequence: TGTGCCAGCAGCAGGACAGGGAGGACTGAAGCTTTCTTT.

The chain links TRBV18 to TRBJ2-5, with TRBD2 identical over 9 bases. Unmatched junction bases numbered 4, after V lost 1 base and J lost 4 bases. Germline CDR1 reads KGHSH; CDR2 reads LQKENI. The CDR3 sequence is 15 residues long. The CDR3 sequence is CASSPRGGAGETQYF. The CDR3 DNA reads as TGTGCCAGCTCACCACGCGGGGGGGCCGGAGAGACCCAGTACTTC.

Note on this clone: A much larger clone sits a single nucleotide away, making a read error possible. The CDR3 region has the DNA TGTGCCGGCAGCGAGCGGGACTTTGAAGCTTTCTTT. Amino acids: CAGSERDFEAFF. J is TRBJ1-1 and V is TRBV5-6; possible D gene TRBD1, 5 bases. Germline V gives CDR1 SGHDT, CDR2 YYEEEE. The CDR3 is 12 amino acids.

The chain is built from TRBV6-5 and TRBJ2-2; a possible D gene is TRBD2 (6 bases). There are 16 residues in the CDR3. Germline CDR1 is MNHEY and CDR2 is SVGAGI. The V end was cut by 0 bases, the J end by 5 bases, with 13 bases between. The DNA of the CDR3 is TGTGCCAGCAGTTACTCCGGGAGAAAGAAGACCGGGGAGCTGTTTTTT. Its translation is CASSYSGRKKTGELFF.

The CDR3 region is CASSSDKGTQYF. The CDR3 nucleotides read TGTGCCAGCAGCTCCGACAAGGGTACGCAGTATTTT. The chain combines TRBV7-3 with TRBJ2-3, with D uncertain. The CDR3 sequence is 12 residues long. With 4 bases removed from V and 8 bases from J, the gap between germline ends came to 10 bases. The germline CDR1 and CDR2 sequences are SGHTA and FQGTGA.

The chain combines TRBV28 with TRBJ2-7, with TRBD2 matching over 9 bases. Germline V gene lookup returns CDR1 MDHEN and CDR2 SYDVKM. This CDR3 region has 15 residues. After removal of 0 bases from V and 3 bases from J, the junction contained 3 bases not matched to a gene. This CDR3 reads CASSLWLAGNYEQYF. As DNA, the CDR3 is TGTGCCAGCAGTTTATGGCTAGCGGGGAACTACGAGCAGTACTTC.

The chain links TRBV6-1 to TRBJ2-2, with D hard to call. The V gene's germline CDR1 is MNHNS and CDR2 SASEGT. This CDR3 has 14 amino acids. Deletions cut 2 bases from V and 0 bases from J, with 4 bases between. CDR3 loop: CASSEPANTGELFF. The CDR3 DNA reads as TGTGCCAGCAGTGAACCGGCGAACACCGGGGAGCTGTTTTTT.

The V call is TRBV14, the J call TRBJ2-1, with D maybe TRBD2 (7 bases). Between the trimmed V and J ends, which lost 4 bases and 9 bases, there was a span of 16 bases. Germline-derived CDR1 and CDR2 are SGHDN and FVKESK. There are 14 residues in the CDR3. The CDR3 DNA follows: TGTGCCAGCAGCCCTCCTGGGGGAGGGGGTGAGCAGTTCTTC. This translates into CASSPPGGGGEQFF.